Listed below are T cell receptor beta chains from one sample, sequenced in a study of blood T cell repertoires in COVID-19. Clones were sequenced by immunoSEQ multiplex PCR, and TCRdb holds only the in-frame ones, with some missing. The sample contains under 200,000 clones, almost 85% of which appear only once. Sequencing was done on a sample of peripheral blood. The receptors here all came from a woman of 80 years or more with COVID-19, enrolled during active disease. Both conserved end residues are part of each CDR3. A D gene is named only where the DNA matches it firmly. Expanded clones get a size class; other rows say once, few or many, or leave the size out.

abundance,j_gene,v_gene,d_gene,CDR3aa,CDR3nt
-,TRBJ2-5,TRBV24-1,TRBD1,CATSDPRTGKETQYF,TGTGCCACCAGTGATCCCCGGACAGGGAAGGAGACCCAGTACTTC
few,TRBJ2-1,TRBV18,TRBD2,CASSPPSSGRHLVQFF,TGTGCCAGCTCACCACCGTCTAGCGGGAGACATCTTGTGCAGTTCTTC
-,TRBJ1-1,TRBV28,TRBD1,CASSGQGLTTEAFF,TGTGCCAGCAGTGGACAGGGGTTGACCACTGAAGCTTTCTTT
-,TRBJ2-2,TRBV19,TRBD2,CASITSGTGELFF,TGTGCCAGTATCACTAGCGGCACCGGGGAGCTGTTTTTT
-,TRBJ2-7,TRBV19,TRBD1,CASSISMSFRDRNF,TGTGCCAGTAGTATTAGTATGTCTTTCAGGGACAGGAACTTC
-,TRBJ2-5,TRBV5-4,TRBD2,CASSLTSGRIQETQYF,TGTGCCAGCAGCTTGACTAGCGGGCGTATCCAAGAGACCCAGTACTTC
-,TRBJ2-7,TRBV6-6,-,CASSYGRGYEQYF,TGTGCCAGCAGTTACGGCCGAGGCTACGAGCAGTACTTC
once,TRBJ1-1,TRBV27,TRBD1,CASTTGGEGTEAFF,TGTGCCAGCACGACAGGGGGCGAGGGGACTGAAGCTTTCTTT
-,TRBJ1-2,TRBV27,TRBD1,CASSINRGRGNYGYTF,TGTGCCAGCAGTATTAACAGGGGGCGAGGGAACTATGGCTACACCTTC
-,TRBJ2-3,TRBV29-1,TRBD1,CSARMSGGWRDLRTDTQYF,TGCAGCGCCCGGATGTCAGGGGGCTGGAGAGATTTAAGAACAGATACGCAGTATTTT
-,TRBJ2-3,TRBV5-4,TRBD2,CASSSGLAGARGTDTQYF,TGTGCCAGCAGCTCGGGACTAGCGGGAGCGAGAGGCACAGATACGCAGTATTTT
-,TRBJ2-3,TRBV2,TRBD2,CASSVSGTTDTQYF,TGTGCCAGCAGTGTTAGCGGGACCACAGATACGCAGTATTTT
-,TRBJ2-5,TRBV9,TRBD2,CASSSRLAGPQETQYF,TGTGCCAGCAGCTCCCGTCTAGCGGGTCCTCAAGAGACCCAGTACTTC
-,TRBJ2-3,TRBV7-9,TRBD2,CASRPITSGVSDTQYF,TGTGCCAGCAGGCCTATCACTAGCGGGGTATCAGATACGCAGTATTTT
-,TRBJ2-2,TRBV18,TRBD2,CASSPPGGMNTGELFF,TGTGCCAGCTCACCACCGGGGGGGATGAACACCGGGGAGCTGTTTTTT
-,TRBJ1-1,TRBV7-9,-,CASSKQVNFNTEAFF,TGTGCCAGCAGCAAACAGGTGAACTTTAACACTGAAGCTTTCTTT
-,TRBJ1-1,TRBV5-1,TRBD1,CASSGQANTEAFF,TGCGCCAGCAGCGGACAGGCGAACACTGAAGCTTTCTTT
-,TRBJ2-7,TRBV16,-,CASSQSPSDEQYF,TGTGCCAGCAGCCAATCCCCTTCGGACGAGCAGTACTTC
-,TRBJ2-7,TRBV10-3,-,CAISDRVSSYEQYF,TGTGCCATCAGTGACAGGGTGTCCTCCTACGAGCAGTACTTC
-,TRBJ1-1,TRBV7-2,-,CASSLWGGNTEAFF,TGTGCCAGCAGCTTATGGGGGGGGAACACTGAAGCTTTCTTT
-,TRBJ1-2,TRBV20-1,TRBD1,CSASEGAGYGYTF,TGCAGTGCTAGTGAGGGGGCAGGGTATGGCTACACCTTC
-,TRBJ1-1,TRBV27,-,CASSLSEEGDYTFF,TGTGCCAGCAGTTTATCCGAAGAGGGAGATTATACTTTCTTT
-,TRBJ2-3,TRBV25-1,TRBD1,CASSEYIFPTGSTDTQYF,TGTGCCAGCAGTGAATATATCTTTCCGACAGGGTCGACAGATACGCAGTATTTT
-,TRBJ1-6,TRBV5-6,-,CASSRVGSDSPLHF,TGTGCCAGCAGCCGCGTGGGCTCGGATTCACCCCTCCACTTT
-,TRBJ2-3,TRBV19,-,CASRSVSTDTQYF,TGTGCCAGTAGGTCCGTGAGCACAGATACGCAGTATTTT
-,TRBJ1-1,TRBV7-2,-,CASSLPPRGRGVGTEAFF,TGTGCCAGCAGCTTACCCCCCCGCGGGCGGGGAGTGGGCACTGAAGCTTTCTTT
-,TRBJ2-7,TRBV7-7,-,CASSPKSHEQYF,TGTGCTAGCAGCCCAAAATCCCACGAGCAGTACTTC
-,TRBJ2-3,TRBV27,-,CASRSDYLSTDTQYF,TGTGCCAGCAGGTCGGACTACCTTAGCACAGATACGCAGTATTTT
-,TRBJ1-1,TRBV4-3,TRBD1,CASSPQGQLMNTEAFF,TGCGCCAGCAGCCCCCAGGGACAGCTCATGAACACTGAAGCTTTCTTT
-,TRBJ2-3,TRBV4-1,-,CASSQTGPRLSTDTQYF,TGCGCCAGCAGCCAGACAGGACCTAGACTAAGCACAGATACGCAGTATTTT
-,TRBJ2-7,TRBV11-2,-,CASSSAVSSYEQYF,TGTGCCAGCAGCTCTGCGGTTAGCTCCTACGAGCAGTACTTC
-,TRBJ2-7,TRBV2,TRBD1,CASRGQGAMSGYEQYF,TGTGCCAGCAGGGGACAGGGGGCTATGAGCGGCTACGAGCAGTACTTC
-,TRBJ2-2,TRBV2,TRBD1,CASTAGQASYGELFF,TGTGCCAGCACCGCGGGACAGGCCTCTTACGGGGAGCTGTTTTTT
-,TRBJ2-1,TRBV18,TRBD1,CASSLNRGNEQFF,TGTGCCAGCTCACTTAACAGGGGGAATGAGCAGTTCTTC
-,TRBJ1-4,TRBV5-6,-,CASSFRGYNEKLFF,TGTGCCAGCAGCTTTAGGGGATATAATGAAAAACTGTTTTTT
once,TRBJ1-2,TRBV27,TRBD1,CASSFQGAANYGYTF,TGTGCCAGCAGTTTTCAGGGGGCGGCTAACTATGGCTACACCTTC
-,TRBJ1-6,TRBV3-1/TRBV3-2,-,CASSQDERGMGQFTLHF,TGTGCCAGCAGCCAAGATGAAAGGGGCATGGGTCAATTCACCCTCCACTTT
-,TRBJ2-1,TRBV28,TRBD2,CASHGTSGSYNEQFF,TGTGCCAGCCATGGGACTAGCGGGTCCTACAATGAGCAGTTCTTC
once,TRBJ2-7,TRBV3-1/TRBV3-2,-,CASTGNRETWVEQYF,TGTGCCAGCACCGGTAACCGGGAGACCTGGGTCGAGCAGTACTTC
-,TRBJ2-5,TRBV12-3/TRBV12-4,-,CASSLWSGETQYF,TGTGCCAGCAGTTTATGGTCCGGAGAGACCCAGTACTTC
-,TRBJ1-1,TRBV19,-,CASSTPTRTFF,TGTGCCAGTAGTACCCCGACAAGGACTTTCTTT
-,TRBJ2-1,TRBV4-2,-,CASSQGLTGGQVGQFF,TGTGCCAGCAGCCAAGGCCTGACGGGGGGCCAAGTCGGGCAGTTCTTC